The 5 T cell receptor beta chains below all came from one sample that was sequenced in a study of shared clonotypes between healthy human individuals. The protocol was immunoSEQ multiplex PCR, while the TCRdb copy is restricted to in-frame clones and leaves out a portion. The sample has a few million clones, just over 90% seen once. Naive CD8 populations comprised CD45RO-negative cells positively selected for CCR7, excluding terminally differentiated effector memory CD45RA+ cells. Sample: naive CD8+ T cells from PBMCs. These TCRs come from a man in his late teens or twenties in good health. Some clones in this sample may be carry-over from other donors' samples.

V and J are TRBV5-5 and TRBJ2-2; D is ambiguous. This CDR3 spans 12 amino acids. Germline CDR1 reads SGHKS; CDR2 reads YYEKEE (reference sequence). Trimming pared 6 bases from V and 5 bases from J, leaving 8 bases between. The CDR3 here is CASMSRTGELFF. CDR3 DNA: TGTGCCAGCATGTCGCGGACCGGGGAGCTGTTTTTT.

This rearrangement joins TRBV27 to TRBJ1-2; tentative D call: TRBD1 (5 bases). This CDR3 region has 18 residues. The germline V gene has CDR1 MNHEY and CDR2 SMNVEV (reference sequence). The V gene lost 3 bases and the J gene lost 4 bases, with 24 bases spanning the gap. CDR3 coding DNA: TGTGCCAGCAGTTTTTTTACGACTCAGGGTAACCCACTCTATGGCTACACCTTC. Translating gives CASSFFTTQGNPLYGYTF.

J is TRBJ1-1 and V is TRBV7-9, with D perhaps TRBD1 (5 bases). The germline gives CDR1 SEHNR, CDR2 FQNEAQ (reference sequence). V gave up 6 bases and J gave up 6 bases, with 17 bases separating them. The CDR3 spans 14 residues. The CDR3 coding sequence is TGTGCCAGCAGACCAGGGTCTTTAGGGGCTGAAGCTTTCTTT. Its protein product is CASRPGSLGAEAFF.

On this clone: Other nucleotide sequences from this sample produce the same CDR3. The V gene is TRBV4-1, the J gene TRBJ1-5; D call uncertain. Trimming cost V 1 base and J 3 bases, with 7 bases left between them. The CDR3 sequence is 14 residues long. The V gene's germline CDR1 is MGHRA and CDR2 YSYEKL. CDR3 amino acids: CASSQAGYNQPQHF. In nucleotides, the CDR3 is TGCGCCAGCAGCCAAGCTGGCTACAATCAGCCCCAGCATTTT.

The chain combines TRBV6-5 with TRBJ2-3, with a weak D call TRBD2 (5 bases). CDR3 length: 16 amino acids. V was shortened by 3 bases and J by 3 bases, with 16 bases between the two germline ends. From germline, CDR1 is MNHEY and CDR2 SVGAGI. CDR3 residues: CASSYSPADLTDTQYF. The CDR3 DNA reads TGTGCCAGCAGTTATTCACCAGCGGACTTAACAGATACGCAGTATTTT.